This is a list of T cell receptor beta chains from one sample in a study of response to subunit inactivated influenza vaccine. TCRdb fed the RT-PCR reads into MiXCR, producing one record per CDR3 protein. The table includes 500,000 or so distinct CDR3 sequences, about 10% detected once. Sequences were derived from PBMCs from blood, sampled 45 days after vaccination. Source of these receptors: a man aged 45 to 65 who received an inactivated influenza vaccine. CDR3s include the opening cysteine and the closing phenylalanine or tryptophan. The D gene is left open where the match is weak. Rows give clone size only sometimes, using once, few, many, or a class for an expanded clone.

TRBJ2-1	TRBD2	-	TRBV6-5	TGTGCCAGCAGTTACGCGACTAGCGGGTACAATGAGCAGTTCTTC	CASSYATSGYNEQFF
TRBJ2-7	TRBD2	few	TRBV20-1	TGCAGTGCTAGAGAGTACGGGGGGAATTCTCGCTACGAGCAGTACTTC	CSAREYGGNSRYEQYF
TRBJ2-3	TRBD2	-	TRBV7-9	TGTGCCAGCAGCTCTTCGGGACTAGCAAGAGATACGCAGTATTTT	CASSSSGLARDTQYF
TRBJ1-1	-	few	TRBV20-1	TGCAGTGCTAGTGTAGGGAGCCGAACGACTGAAGCTTTCTTT	CSASVGSRTTEAFF
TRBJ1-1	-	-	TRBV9	TGTGCCAGCAGCGTAATGGATGTGAACACTGAAGCTTTCTTT	CASSVMDVNTEAFF
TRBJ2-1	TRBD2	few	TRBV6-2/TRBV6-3	TGTGCCAGCAGGCCTAGCGGGAGATTCTACAATGAGCAGTTCTTC	CASRPSGRFYNEQFF
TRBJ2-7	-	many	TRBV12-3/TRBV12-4	TGTGCCAGCAGCCCCCAACCTCAGGGCCCCTACGAGCAGTACTTC	CASSPQPQGPYEQYF
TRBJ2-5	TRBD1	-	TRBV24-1	TGTGCCACCAGTGGCCCCAAGGGGGACAGGGGGTCTGGGACCCAGTACTTC	CATSGPKGDRGSGTQYF
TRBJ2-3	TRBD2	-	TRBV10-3	TGTGCCATCAGTGATGGGGCTGCGGGGGGCAGCACAGATACGCAGTATTTT	CAISDGAAGGSTDTQYF
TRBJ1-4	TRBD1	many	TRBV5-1	TGCGCCAGCAGCACCGGGACAGGAGAGGAAAAACTGTTTTTT	CASSTGTGEEKLFF
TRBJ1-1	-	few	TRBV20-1	TGCAGTGCCAGGGTCGGGGGTAGGACTGAAGCTTTCTTT	CSARVGGRTEAFF
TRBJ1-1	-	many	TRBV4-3	TGCGCCAGCAGCCAAGACGGATCATCTGAAGCTTTCTTT	CASSQDGSSEAFF
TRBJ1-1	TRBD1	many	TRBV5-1	TGCGCCAGCAGTCCCCGACAGGGCGACACTGAAGCTTTCTTT	CASSPRQGDTEAFF
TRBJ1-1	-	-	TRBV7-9	TGTGCCAGCAGCTTAGCTGGGGGTTACGACACTGAAGCTTTCTTT	CASSLAGGYDTEAFF
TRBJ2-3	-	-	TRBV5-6	TGTGCCAGCAGCCCATCCTTACGGCAGTCGTGGCCAGCTACGCAGTATTTT	CASSPSLRQSWPATQYF
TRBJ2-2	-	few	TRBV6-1	TGTGCCAGCAGTAGGAAAGGACAGTACACCGGGGAGCTGTTTTTT	CASSRKGQYTGELFF
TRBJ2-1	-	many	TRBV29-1	TGCAGCGTTGGTGCGGGAAGCTACAATGAGCAGTTCTTC	CSVGAGSYNEQFF
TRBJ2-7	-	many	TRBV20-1	TGCAGTGCTTTTTCTAGGACAAGCTACGAGCAGTACTTC	CSAFSRTSYEQYF
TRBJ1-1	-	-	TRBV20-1	TGCAGTGCTAGAGCTGTTCTCGGCACTGAAGCTTTCTTT	CSARAVLGTEAFF
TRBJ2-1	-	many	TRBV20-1	TGCAGTGCTAGAGATCCTGGCGTCAATGAGCAGTTCTTC	CSARDPGVNEQFF
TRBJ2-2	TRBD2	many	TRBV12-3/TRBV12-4	TGTGCCAGCAGGCTAAGCGGGAGGGCGACCGGGGAGCTGTTTTTT	CASRLSGRATGELFF